A single sample is the source of the 8 T cell receptor beta chains below, sequenced in a study of T-cell memory formation after mild COVID-19. TCRdb reprocessed the 5' RACE reads via MiXCR and lists one record per CDR3 protein. This table has 400,000 to 500,000 distinct CDR3 sequences, roughly 18% appearing once. The sample taken for sequencing was PBMCs or a T cell subset sorted from them (not recorded which). Receptor source: a man between 18 and 29 years old who had mild COVID-19 (a few samples of this study predate the infection). Cell type and time point are not known.

The genes are TRBV5-5 and TRBJ2-3, with no clear D. CDR3 length: 12 residues. Germline CDR1 is SGHKS and CDR2 is YYEKEE (reference sequence). Between the trimmed V and J ends, which lost 6 bases and 2 bases, there was a span of 7 bases. CDR3 nucleotide sequence: TGTGCCAGCACCACATCCACAGATACGCAGTATTTT. It yields the protein CASTTSTDTQYF. Using reference TRBV5-5 and TRBJ2-3 for the parts outside the CDR3, the full variable domain is DAGVTQSPTHLIKTRGQQVTLRCSPISGHKSVSWYQQVLGQGPQFIFQYYEKEERGRGNFPDRFSARQFPNYSSELNVNALLLGDSALYLCASTTSTDTQYFGPGTRLTVL.

There are many counts of this clonotype. The chain carries TRBV21-1 and TRBJ2-7. TRBV21-1 is designated a pseudogene. This CDR3 comprises 15 residues. CDR3 bases: TGTGCCAGCAGCAAAGTTCGAGGACGGACGTACGAGCAGTACGTC. Amino acid sequence: CASSKVRGRTYEQYV.

This clonotype was seen a few times. This rearrangement joins TRBV7-8 to TRBJ2-5, with D maybe TRBD2 (5 bases). The ends were cut back, 5 bases at V and 7 bases at J, with 14 bases in the middle. Looked up from germline, CDR1 is SGHVS and CDR2 is FQNEAQ. The CDR3 consists of 13 residues. CDR3 DNA sequence: TGTGCCAGCAGCCCAGTCCCCGAGGGGACCCAGTACTTC. It translates to CASSPVPEGTQYF. Full variable domain (outside the CDR3, taken from reference TRBV7-8 and TRBJ2-5): GAGVSQSPRYKVAKRGQDVALRCDPISGHVSLFWYQQALGQGPEFLTYFQNEAQLDKSGLPSDRFFAERPEGSVSTLKIQRTQQEDSAVYLCASSPVPEGTQYFGPGTRLLVL.

This clonotype has just a few counts. The V gene is TRBV5-1, the J gene TRBJ1-1, with D possibly matching TRBD1 (5 bases). CDR1 and CDR2 (germline): SGHRS, YFSETQ. The length of the CDR3 is 13 residues. The germline V and J ends were trimmed by 5 bases and 7 bases, with 15 bases remaining between them. For the CDR3, the DNA is TGCGCCAGCAGAATTGGACTGACAGATGAAGCTTTCTTT. This codes for CASRIGLTDEAFF. Full variable domain (rest looked up from reference TRBV5-1 and TRBJ1-1): KAGVTQTPRYLIKTRGQQVTLSCSPISGHRSVSWYQQTPGQGLQFLFEYFSETQRNKGNFPGRFSGRQFSNSRSEMNVSTLELGDSALYLCASRIGLTDEAFFGQGTRLTVV.

For this clonotype: This clone may be a read error of a much larger clone one base away. The chain is built from TRBV7-2 and TRBJ2-1; 7 bases are shared with TRBD2. Germline CDR1 and CDR2: SGHTA and FQGNSA. Unmatched junction bases numbered 6, after V lost 4 bases and J lost 3 bases. This CDR3 region has 15 residues. In DNA, the CDR3 is TGTGCCAGCAGCTCAGTGGCTAGCGGCTACAATGAGCAGTTCTTC. Amino acids: CASSSVASGYNEQFF.

A few counts support this clonotype. This chain links TRBV29-1 with TRBJ2-2; 8 bases are shared with TRBD1. The CDR3 contains 14 residues. V shed 7 bases and J 0 bases; nucleotides not matched to a gene: 4. Germline CDR1 SQVTM, CDR2 ANQGSEA. In DNA form, the CDR3 reads TGCAGCGGACAGGGGAGCGCGAACACCGGGGAGCTGTTTTTT. This translates into CSGQGSANTGELFF.

This clonotype was detected only once. The chain joins TRBV20-1 to TRBJ2-1; D unresolved. The CDR3 length is 18 residues. Trimming left V 2 bases short and J 1 base short, with 21 bases between. Germline V CDR1 and CDR2: DFQATT, SNEGSKA (reference sequence). The CDR3 loop reads CSARSLRPKLGSYNEQFF. In DNA, the CDR3 is TGCAGTGCTAGAAGCCTTCGACCTAAGCTTGGATCCTACAATGAGCAGTTCTTC.

Only a few counts were recorded for this clonotype. The V and J genes are TRBV7-2 and TRBJ2-1; D is possibly TRBD1 (5 bases). CDR3 size: 14 residues. CDR1 and CDR2 from the germline V gene are SGHTA and FQGNSA. The V gene lost 5 bases and the J gene lost 0 bases, with 8 bases spanning the gap. Here the CDR3 reads CASSRQLSYNEQFF. The CDR3 DNA follows: TGTGCCAGCAGCCGACAGCTCTCCTACAATGAGCAGTTCTTC.